This passage covers 5 T cell receptor beta chains from one sample sequenced in a study of cytotoxic CD8 clonotypes in ibrutinib-treated CLL. Profiling relied on immunoSEQ multiplex PCR, and the TCRdb table lists in-frame clones only, not all of them. In the table there are 25,000 to 30,000 clones, over 55% of which are singletons. Here the sequenced sample was PBMCs, taken after 24 months of ibrutinib treatment. These receptors originate from a human donor with chronic lymphocytic leukemia.

This chain links TRBV28 with TRBJ2-7; TRBD1 agrees at 9 bases. The V and J ends lost 5 bases and 2 bases, in that order; junction bases with no gene match: 1. Germline CDR1 reads MDHEN; CDR2 reads SYDVKM. This CDR3 has 13 residues. The CDR3 sequence is CASSRDRAYEQYF. The CDR3 bases are TGTGCCAGCAGTCGGGACAGGGCCTACGAGCAGTACTTC.

This chain links TRBV5-4 with TRBJ2-7; 9 nucleotides line up with TRBD1. CDR1 and CDR2 from the germline V gene are SGHNT and YYREEE (reference sequence). Germline trimming cut 0 bases from V and 6 bases from J; bases unmatched to any gene: 7. The CDR3 totals 15 residues. The CDR3 nucleotides are TGTGCCAGCAGCTTGGTTGAACAGGGGGCCTCCGAGCAGTACTTC. Encoded protein: CASSLVEQGASEQYF. Variable domain in full (rest from reference TRBV5-4 and TRBJ2-7): ETGVTQSPTHLIKTRGQQVTLRCSSQSGHNTVSWYQQALGQGPQFIFQYYREEENGRGNFPPRFSGLQFPNYSSELNVNALELDDSALYLCASSLVEQGASEQYFGPGTRLTVT.

The chain employs TRBV5-1 and TRBJ2-7; tentatively, D is TRBD1 (7 bases). CDR3 length: 15 residues. In germline, CDR1 is SGHRS, CDR2 YFSETQ. V lost 0 bases to trimming and J lost 2 bases, with 12 bases between them. The DNA of the CDR3 is TGCGCCAGCAGCTTGGATCTCAGGGGGGCCTACGAGCAGTACTTC. Residues: CASSLDLRGAYEQYF. Filled out from reference TRBV5-1 and TRBJ2-7, the complete variable domain reads KAGVTQTPRYLIKTRGQQVTLSCSPISGHRSVSWYQQTPGQGLQFLFEYFSETQRNKGNFPGRFSGRQFSNSRSEMNVSTLELGDSALYLCASSLDLRGAYEQYFGPGTRLTVT.

This clone was observed a handful of times. This chain joins TRBV7-2 and TRBJ2-7; D possibly matches TRBD1 or TRBD2 (7 bases each). This CDR3 has 15 amino acids. Germline loops: CDR1 SGHTA, CDR2 FQGNSA. V gave up 4 bases and J gave up 3 bases, with 16 bases separating them. The CDR3 loop reads CASSYRGGQNYEQYF. CDR3 DNA sequence: TGTGCCAGCAGCTACCGCGGGGGACAGAACTACGAGCAGTACTTC.

The chain couples TRBV7-9 to TRBJ2-7, with D maybe TRBD1 (6 bases). The germline V gene encodes CDR1 SEHNR and CDR2 FQNEAQ (reference sequence). The CDR3 has 18 amino acids. The V end was cut by 1 base, the J end by 2 bases, with 21 bases between. This CDR3 is CASSLGGPGGTRTYEQYF. The CDR3 DNA reads TGTGCCAGCAGCTTAGGGGGTCCCGGTGGGACACGGACCTACGAGCAGTACTTC.